A selection of T cell receptor beta chains follows, all from one sample in a study of blood T cell repertoires in COVID-19. Sequencing used immunoSEQ multiplex PCR; TCRdb keeps in-frame clones, though not all of them. The data contain about 46,000 clones, 80% to 95% of them singletons. Sequenced: peripheral blood. All receptors come from a man aged 50-60 years with acute or convalescent COVID-19. CDR3s include the opening cysteine and the closing phenylalanine or tryptophan. The order of the fields is clone size, D gene, V gene, J gene, CDR3 protein, CDR3 DNA. A D gene is named only where the DNA matches it firmly. Clone size appears in some rows only: once, few, many, or a class for an expanded clone.

-,TRBD2,TRBV11-2,TRBJ2-1,CASSPVRGDEQFF,TGTGCCAGCAGCCCCGTACGGGGGGATGAGCAGTTCTTC
-,-,TRBV12-5,TRBJ2-7,CASGLVGGSSYEQYF,TGTGCTAGTGGTTTGGTTGGGGGGAGCTCCTACGAGCAGTACTTC
-,TRBD1,TRBV7-8,TRBJ2-3,CASSSSGQGRDTQYF,TGTGCCAGCAGCTCCTCGGGACAGGGGCGGGATACGCAGTATTTT
-,TRBD1,TRBV19,TRBJ1-4,CASSRTDRGGEKLFF,TGTGCCAGTAGTAGAACGGACAGGGGAGGCGAAAAACTGTTTTTT
-,-,TRBV11-2,TRBJ2-1,CASSQTAISYNEQFF,TGTGCCAGCAGCCAGACAGCGATCTCCTACAATGAGCAGTTCTTC
few,-,TRBV5-6,TRBJ2-3,CASSLRYPPDTQYF,TGTGCCAGCAGCTTGCGTTATCCCCCAGATACGCAGTATTTT
few,TRBD1,TRBV5-5,TRBJ1-6,CASSWTGGSSPLHF,TGTGCCAGCAGCTGGACAGGGGGCTCTTCACCCCTCCACTTT
-,TRBD2,TRBV11-2,TRBJ2-1,CASSFVRSSGGRNEQFF,TGTGCCAGCAGCTTTGTTAGAAGTAGCGGGGGGAGGAATGAGCAGTTCTTC
-,-,TRBV10-2,TRBJ2-7,CASSENPGGARNVEQYF,TGCGCCAGCAGTGAAAATCCCGGGGGAGCCCGGAATGTAGAGCAGTACTTC
-,TRBD1,TRBV7-2,TRBJ2-3,CASSRVGQGSADTQYF,TGTGCCAGCAGTCGCGTAGGACAGGGGTCGGCAGATACGCAGTATTTT
once,TRBD2,TRBV5-1,TRBJ2-7,CASSLTSGGTYEQYF,TGCGCCAGCAGTCTGACTAGCGGGGGAACCTACGAGCAGTACTTC
-,-,TRBV24-1,TRBJ2-6,CATSDPLRSGANVLTF,TGTGCCACCAGTGACCCCCTCCGCTCTGGGGCCAACGTCCTGACTTTC
-,TRBD1,TRBV18,TRBJ2-7,CASSFGQGYEQYF,TGTGCCAGCTCCTTCGGACAGGGCTACGAGCAGTACTTC
once,TRBD1,TRBV5-6,TRBJ1-2,CASSLSGGAYGYTF,TGTGCCAGCAGCTTATCAGGGGGCGCATATGGCTACACCTTC
-,-,TRBV9,TRBJ1-2,CASSGGTGWDLSGYTF,TGTGCCAGCAGCGGCGGCACGGGGTGGGATTTGAGTGGCTACACCTTC
-,-,TRBV4-1,TRBJ1-3,CASSQDSGLSGNTIYF,TGCGCCAGCAGCCAAGATTCAGGTCTCTCTGGAAACACCATATATTTT
-,TRBD1,TRBV7-9,TRBJ1-4,CASSPFQGARQKLFF,TGTGCCAGCAGCCCCTTCCAGGGGGCTAGGCAGAAACTGTTTTTT
few,-,TRBV7-2,TRBJ2-7,CASSSIGGPYEQYF,TGTGCCAGCAGCTCTATCGGGGGGCCCTACGAGCAGTACTTC
few,-,TRBV21-1,TRBJ2-7,CASNNRDSSYEQYF,TGTGCCAGCAATAACCGGGACAGCTCCTACGAGCAGTACTTC
-,TRBD1,TRBV6-5,TRBJ2-7,CASRLGQGWYEQYF,TGTGCCAGCAGACTCGGACAGGGGTGGTACGAGCAGTACTTC
-,TRBD2,TRBV29-1,TRBJ2-3,CSVPAQRGGSDTQYF,TGCAGCGTCCCCGCGCAGCGGGGGGGATCAGATACGCAGTATTTT
-,TRBD2,TRBV29-1,TRBJ2-1,CSVRTSGGGNEQFF,TGCAGCGTCCGTACTAGCGGGGGAGGCAATGAGCAGTTCTTC
-,TRBD2,TRBV6-1,TRBJ2-3,CASSEGASGSTQYF,TGTGCCAGCAGTGAAGGCGCTAGCGGGAGTACGCAGTATTTT
-,TRBD1,TRBV14,TRBJ1-4,CASSQDYPGQGYEKLFF,TGTGCCAGCAGCCAAGACTACCCGGGACAGGGGTATGAAAAACTGTTTTTT
-,TRBD1,TRBV30,TRBJ1-5,CAWSGQGSQPQHF,TGTGCCTGGAGCGGACAGGGTAGTCAGCCCCAGCATTTT
-,TRBD1,TRBV19,TRBJ2-2,CASSNPGTGGGNTGELFF,TGTGCCAGTAGTAACCCCGGGACAGGGGGCGGGAACACCGGGGAGCTGTTTTTT
-,TRBD1,TRBV5-1,TRBJ1-1,CASSLGGRGTEAFF,TGCGCCAGCAGCTTGGGGGGCAGGGGGACTGAAGCTTTCTTT
-,TRBD2,TRBV11-2,TRBJ2-3,CASSTKRGVGTDTQYF,TGTGCCAGCAGCACAAAACGGGGGGTCGGCACAGATACGCAGTATTTT
-,-,TRBV5-4,TRBJ2-1,CASSSEGGGYNEQFF,TGTGCCAGCAGCTCCGAGGGTGGGGGGTACAATGAGCAGTTCTTC
-,TRBD2,TRBV30,TRBJ2-7,CAWSKAGGEQYF,TGTGCCTGGAGTAAAGCGGGGGGCGAGCAGTACTTC